A single sample is the source of the 17 T cell receptor beta chains below, sequenced in a study of blood T cell repertoires in COVID-19. TCRdb's table, derived via immunoSEQ multiplex PCR, lists solely in-frame clones and lacks some. Among just over 200,000 clones listed, more than 75% were seen once. Sequencing was carried out using peripheral blood. The source of these receptors is a man older than 75 with acute or convalescent COVID-19.

The chain has TRBV7-3 and TRBJ2-2, with 12 bases lining up with TRBD1. V dropped 2 bases and J dropped 1; count of bases not matched to a gene: 8. This CDR3 comprises 19 residues. Germline CDR1 is SGHTA and CDR2 is FQGTGA. The CDR3 spells CASSLSSGDRGLNTGELFF. The CDR3 region has the DNA TGTGCCAGCAGCTTATCCTCCGGGGACAGGGGGCTGAACACCGGGGAGCTGTTTTTT. Combining the CDR3 with reference TRBV7-3 and TRBJ2-2 gives the whole variable domain GAGVSQTPSNKVTEKGKYVELRCDPISGHTALYWYRQSLGQGPEFLIYFQGTGAADDSGLPNDRFFAVRPEGSVSTLKIQRTERGDSAVYLCASSLSSGDRGLNTGELFFGEGSRLTVL.

The chain employs TRBV7-2 and TRBJ2-5, with 9 bases aligning to TRBD1. CDR1 and CDR2 (germline): SGHTA, FQGNSA. V was clipped by 2 bases and J by 4 bases; unmatched bases: 8. This CDR3 spans 16 amino acids. CDR3 amino acids: CASSLPTGTGRETQYF. The CDR3 nucleotides read TGTGCCAGCAGCTTACCTACAGGGACAGGGAGAGAGACCCAGTACTTC.

The V gene is TRBV24-1, the J gene TRBJ1-5; 8 bases are a match to TRBD1. The CDR3 covers 14 residues. V dropped 3 bases and J dropped 6; count of bases not matched to a gene: 3. Germline V gives CDR1 KGHDR, CDR2 SFDVKD. The CDR3 sequence: CATSDRTGSQPQHF. CDR3 in DNA: TGTGCCACCAGTGATCGGACAGGGTCTCAGCCCCAGCATTTT.

The chain joins TRBV7-9 to TRBJ1-2; the D gene is possibly TRBD1 (5 bases). The V and J ends lost 2 bases and 9 bases respectively, with 7 bases between them. There are 11 residues in the CDR3. The V gene's germline CDR1 is SEHNR and CDR2 FQNEAQ (reference sequence). The CDR3: CASSLSGSYTF. The CDR3 coding sequence is TGTGCCAGCAGCTTATCAGGGAGCTACACCTTC.

The chain joins TRBV24-1 to TRBJ2-7; D may be TRBD1 (5 bases). CDR1 and CDR2 from the germline V gene are KGHDR and SFDVKD. CDR3 size: 17 residues. Trimming cost V 0 bases and J 3 bases, with 17 bases left between them. CDR3: CATSDLVEKGKVYEQYF. The CDR3, as DNA: TGTGCCACCAGTGATTTGGTTGAGAAGGGGAAGGTCTACGAGCAGTACTTC.

The chain employs TRBV2 and TRBJ2-3; 10 bases are a match to TRBD2. Germline V gene data show CDR1 as SNHLY and CDR2 as FYNNEI. V gave up 7 bases and J gave up 0 bases; unmatched junction bases: 4. The CDR3 extends over 15 amino acids. The DNA of the CDR3 is TGTGCCAGCAAACTAGCGGGACTGAGCACAGATACGCAGTATTTT. As protein: CASKLAGLSTDTQYF. The full variable domain, completed using reference TRBV2 and TRBJ2-3, is EPEVTQTPSHQVTQMGQEVILRCVPISNHLYFYWYRQILGQKVEFLVSFYNNEISEKSEIFDDQFSVERPDGSNFTLKIRSTKLEDSAMYFCASKLAGLSTDTQYFGPGTRLTVL.

This clone was seen a few times. This rearrangement joins TRBV28 to TRBJ1-5; D not resolved. Germline CDR1 MDHEN, CDR2 SYDVKM. Between the trimmed V and J ends, which lost 8 bases and 0 bases, there was a span of 26 bases. There are 19 residues in the CDR3. The CDR3 sequence is CASGPTLGGQSNSNQPQHF. CDR3 sequence (DNA): TGTGCCAGCGGGCCTACCTTGGGAGGGCAGAGTAATAGCAATCAGCCCCAGCATTTT.

This clone showed up just a few times. The J gene is TRBJ2-5, the V gene TRBV14; D uncertain. The CDR3 has 14 amino acids. Trimming removed 4 bases from V and 7 bases from J, with 16 bases in between. Germline V gene sequence: CDR1 SGHDN, CDR2 FVKESK. CDR3 sequence reads: CASSPYPRRLTQYF. CDR3 nucleotide sequence: TGTGCCAGCAGCCCTTACCCTAGACGGTTGACCCAGTACTTC.

The chain combines TRBV11-2 with TRBJ2-7, with 7 bases that match TRBD2. CDR3 length: 17 amino acids. Germline CDR1 is SGHAT and CDR2 is FQNNGV. V dropped 5 bases and J dropped 3; count of bases not matched to a gene: 16. CDR3: CASSLRRAGVGSYEQYF. The CDR3 DNA reads TGTGCCAGCAGCCTCCGGAGGGCGGGAGTGGGGAGCTACGAGCAGTACTTC.

The chain links TRBV2 to TRBJ2-7, with 7 bases aligning to TRBD2. Germline V lookup: CDR1 SNHLY, CDR2 FYNNEI. V shed 7 bases and J 4 bases; nucleotides not matched to a gene: 7. This CDR3 contains 13 residues. In DNA form, the CDR3 reads TGTGCCAGCACCGCAAGGGAGGGATACGAGCAGTACTTC. This encodes CASTAREGYEQYF.

The chain joins TRBV7-9 to TRBJ2-3, with D hard to call. This CDR3 is 15 amino acids long. Germline V CDR1 and CDR2: SEHNR, FQNEAQ (reference sequence). The V gene lost 2 bases and the J gene lost 4 bases, with 13 bases spanning the gap. In DNA, the CDR3 is TGTGCCAGCAGCTTATCGTTCCCCTCGGCAGATACGCAGTATTTT. Residues: CASSLSFPSADTQYF.

This clone was counted only a few times. V and J are TRBV12-3 or TRBV12-4 and TRBJ1-5; weak D call: TRBD1 (5 bases). Trimming cost V 4 bases and J 12 bases, with 13 bases left between them. This CDR3 is built from 12 residues. The CDR3, as DNA: TGTGCCAGCAGTTCGACAGTAGTAAGCCAGCATTTT. It codes for CASSSTVVSQHF.

V usage is TRBV29-1 and J usage is TRBJ2-5, with a tentative D call TRBD2 (5 bases). The CDR3 runs 12 residues. Germline V gives CDR1 SQVTM, CDR2 ANQGSEA. V was trimmed by 8 bases and J by 2 bases, leaving 12 bases between them. The CDR3 DNA is TGCAGCTATGAGGGCCCTCAAGAGACCCAGTACTTC. This codes for CSYEGPQETQYF.

This sequence joins TRBV24-1 and TRBJ2-4; D gene ambiguous. V lost 9 bases, J lost 0 bases, and 11 bases lay in between. From germline, CDR1 is KGHDR and CDR2 SFDVKD. The CDR3 totals 14 residues. The DNA for the CDR3 is TGTGCCACCGGCGATCCGGGAGCCAAAAACATTCAGTACTTC. Amino acids: CATGDPGAKNIQYF.

The V and J genes are TRBV6-5 and TRBJ2-2; a weak D match, TRBD1 (6 bases). The V gene lost 6 bases and the J gene lost 3 bases, with 11 bases spanning the gap. Germline CDR1 reads MNHEY; CDR2 reads SVGAGI. There are 14 residues in the CDR3. CDR3 nucleotide sequence: TGTGCCAGCAGACCACAGGGCCACACCGGGGAGCTGTTTTTT. It specifies CASRPQGHTGELFF.

This clone was seen just once. The chain combines TRBV28 with TRBJ2-1; D perhaps matches TRBD2 (6 bases). The CDR3 is 16 residues long. CDR1 is MDHEN, CDR2 SYDVKM, per germline. V lost 6 bases to trimming and J lost 2 bases, with 17 bases between them. In nucleotides, the CDR3 is TGTGCCAGCAGCCACGGGACGGGGGAGACCTACAATGAGCAGTTCTTC. It specifies CASSHGTGETYNEQFF.

The CDR3 protein is CASSLIWTSGTRGEQFF. The CDR3 DNA follows: TGTGCCAGCAGCTTAATTTGGACTAGCGGGACTCGGGGTGAGCAGTTCTTC. The rearrangement uses TRBV11-2 and TRBJ2-1; 12 nucleotides line up with TRBD2. Germline CDR1 SGHAT, CDR2 FQNNGV. The length of the CDR3 is 17 residues. Trimming at V came to 2 bases and at J to 9 bases, leaving 11 bases not matched to a gene.